One sample yielded the 17 T cell receptor beta chains listed below, sequenced in a study of siplizumab effects on memory and regulatory T cells (dated by TCRdb to about 2019). Receptor amplification or capture employed the immunoSEQ multiplex PCR assay. In TCRdb, the immuneACCESS table is reduced to in-frame sequences with V and J assigned. These tables do not hold every clone; where another copy was compared, an unresolved V gene accounts for under half, and the others remain unexplained. In all, the sample holds fewer than 70,000 clones, and 80% to 90% of those were seen once. 1.7% of the sample is in the top ten clones. Sequencing was performed on Tregs sorted from blood. Source of these receptors: a human donor in good health.

This clone came up a few times. V and J are TRBV19 and TRBJ2-7; D is unresolved. V was pared by 2 bases and J by 5 bases, with 7 bases between. The germline V gene encodes CDR1 LNHDA and CDR2 SQIVND (reference sequence). This CDR3 has 12 amino acids. DNA of the CDR3: TGTGCCAGTAGTATAAAAAAGGACGAGCAGTACTTC. It translates to CASSIKKDEQYF.

The sample holds one count of this clone. This rearrangement joins TRBV6-1 to TRBJ2-7; D remains unclear. Germline CDR1 and CDR2: MNHNS and SASEGT. This CDR3 has 11 amino acids. V lost 10 bases and J lost 5, with 12 bases in between. Here the CDR3 DNA reads TGTGCCACCCAAAGGTCCGACGAGCAGTACTTC. Its protein product is CATQRSDEQYF.

The V call is TRBV10-1, the J call TRBJ2-2, with D hard to call. This CDR3 is 13 amino acids long. From germline, CDR1 is WNHNN and CDR2 SYGVQD (reference sequence). Trimming cost V 6 bases and J 0 bases, with 5 bases left between them. CDR3 loop: CASRGANTGELFF. Written as DNA, the CDR3 is TGCGCCAGCAGAGGAGCGAACACCGGGGAGCTGTTTTTT.

There are a few counts of this clone. V is TRBV5-1 and J is TRBJ1-1; no clear D. Germline V lookup: CDR1 SGHRS, CDR2 YFSETQ. V lost 1 base and J 2 bases, leaving 0 bases between the germline ends. The CDR3 runs to 11 residues. DNA of the CDR3: TGCGCCAGCAGCTTGAACACTGAAGCTTTCTTT. Translated, it gives CASSLNTEAFF.

The rearrangement joins TRBV7-2 to TRBJ2-7; tentative D call: TRBD1 (5 bases). Per germline, CDR1 SGHTA and CDR2 FQGNSA. The V end lost 5 bases, the J end lost 0 bases, and 11 bases lay between the germline ends. The CDR3 has 14 residues. The CDR3 DNA sequence: TGTGCCAGCAGCGTGAACAGGATCTCCTACGAGCAGTACTTC. Its translation: CASSVNRISYEQYF.

V gene TRBV19 combines with J gene TRBJ1-1, with 8 bases matching TRBD1. The germline gives CDR1 LNHDA, CDR2 SQIVND (reference sequence). This CDR3 is 15 amino acids long. With 5 bases clipped from V and 1 base from J, the junction kept 6 bases outside the gene matches. This chain's CDR3 is CASSFRQGRNTEAFF. DNA of the CDR3: TGTGCCAGTAGTTTCCGACAGGGGAGGAACACTGAAGCTTTCTTT.

The genes are TRBV14 and TRBJ2-1; 12 bases agree with TRBD2. This CDR3 comprises 20 residues. J lost 4 bases, V lost 1 base, and 14 bases had no gene match. Germline assignment: CDR1 SGHDN and CDR2 FVKESK. For the CDR3, the DNA is TGTGCCAGCAGCCAAGTGAAACGACTAGCGGGAGTGTCCCCTTACAATGAGCAGTTCTTC. Translated: CASSQVKRLAGVSPYNEQFF.

The chain links TRBV29-1 to TRBJ2-3, with unresolved D. This CDR3 has 14 residues. Trimming removed 7 bases from V and 0 bases from J, with 14 bases in between. The germline V gene encodes CDR1 SQVTM and CDR2 ANQGSEA. The CDR3 reads CSAGSSSSTDTQYF. Here the CDR3 DNA reads TGCAGCGCCGGTTCGAGCAGCAGCACAGATACGCAGTATTTT.

Here the CDR3 reads CASSHRDLTYEQYF. The CDR3 nucleotides read TGCGCCAGCAGCCACCGGGACTTAACCTACGAGCAGTACTTC. V is TRBV5-1 and J is TRBJ2-7, with D perhaps matching TRBD2 (6 bases). Trimming removed 4 bases from V and 2 bases from J, with 13 bases in between. The CDR3 extends over 14 amino acids. CDR1 is SGHRS and CDR2 is YFSETQ in the germline V gene.

V gene TRBV4-3 combines with J gene TRBJ2-1; 7 bases map to TRBD2. Trimming cost V 1 base and J 5 bases; bases outside gene matches: 11. CDR1 is LGHNA and CDR2 is YSLEER in the germline V gene. The CDR3 sequence is 17 residues long. CDR3 in DNA: TGCGCCAGCAGCCAAGGAGGTCCGGGGAGGGCCAACAATGAGCAGTTCTTC. The encoded protein is CASSQGGPGRANNEQFF.

J is TRBJ2-2 and V is TRBV28; tentatively, D is TRBD1 (5 bases). The CDR3 loop spans 14 amino acids. Germline loops: CDR1 MDHEN, CDR2 SYDVKM. The ends were cut back, 8 bases at V and 3 bases at J, with 13 bases in the middle. The CDR3 spells CASRIDSYTGELFF. The CDR3 DNA reads TGTGCCAGCCGAATAGACAGTTACACCGGGGAGCTGTTTTTT.

This chain links TRBV5-1 with TRBJ1-2, with 7 bases fitting TRBD1. The germline V gene encodes CDR1 SGHRS and CDR2 YFSETQ. CDR3 size: 16 residues. Trimming took 0 bases from V and 2 from J; bases not matched to a gene: 7. The CDR3, as DNA: TGCGCCAGCAGCTTGGACTTACTGACAGGGAACTATGGCTACACCTTC. Amino acids: CASSLDLLTGNYGYTF. The variable domain in full, with the rest retrieved from reference TRBV5-1 and TRBJ1-2, is KAGVTQTPRYLIKTRGQQVTLSCSPISGHRSVSWYQQTPGQGLQFLFEYFSETQRNKGNFPGRFSGRQFSNSRSEMNVSTLELGDSALYLCASSLDLLTGNYGYTFGSGTRLTVV.

This clone was seen only once. The rearrangement joins TRBV6-6 to TRBJ2-7; no firm D call. Trimming removed 8 bases at V and 3 bases at J, with 17 bases between. The CDR3 extends over 14 amino acids. Germline V lookup: CDR1 MNHNY, CDR2 SVGAGI (reference sequence). CDR3 nucleotides: TGTGCCAGCGGTGGGTCCTTGGTTGACTACGAGCAGTACTTC. The encoded protein is CASGGSLVDYEQYF.

This chain connects TRBV5-4 to TRBJ2-1, with TRBD2 identical over 8 bases. From germline, CDR1 is SGHNT and CDR2 YYREEE (reference sequence). After removal of 1 base from V and 0 bases from J, the junction contained 0 bases not matched to a gene. This CDR3 region has 15 residues. The CDR3 here is CASSLSGSSYNEQFF. The CDR3 bases are TGTGCCAGCAGCTTGAGCGGGAGCTCCTACAATGAGCAGTTCTTC.

There are a few counts of this clone. The rearrangement uses TRBV19 and TRBJ1-2, with TRBD1 matching 8 bases. This CDR3 has 15 residues. V gave up 4 bases and J gave up 4 bases; unmatched junction bases: 8. CDR1 and CDR2 (germline): LNHDA, SQIVND (reference sequence). The CDR3 is CASSTSGQDFYGYTF. In DNA form, the CDR3 reads TGTGCCAGTAGTACCTCGGGACAGGACTTCTATGGCTACACCTTC.

As concerns this clone: The germline gene is not matched at one end of the junction; a read error may be the cause. The chain links TRBV5-1 to TRBJ1-4; D gene unclear. The germline V gene has CDR1 SGHRS and CDR2 YFSETQ. The CDR3 consists of 11 residues. CDR3 region: CASSFYGVACF. CDR3 bases: TGCGCCAGCAGCTTTTACGGGGTGGCGTGTTTT.

The chain employs TRBV5-6 and TRBJ2-5; no clear D gene. V lost 5 bases and J 7 bases, leaving 15 bases between the germline ends. This CDR3 comprises 13 residues. Germline CDR1 SGHDT, CDR2 YYEEEE. DNA of the CDR3: TGTGCCAGCAGGCCTAGGGAATTTGGGACCCAGTACTTC. It specifies CASRPREFGTQYF.